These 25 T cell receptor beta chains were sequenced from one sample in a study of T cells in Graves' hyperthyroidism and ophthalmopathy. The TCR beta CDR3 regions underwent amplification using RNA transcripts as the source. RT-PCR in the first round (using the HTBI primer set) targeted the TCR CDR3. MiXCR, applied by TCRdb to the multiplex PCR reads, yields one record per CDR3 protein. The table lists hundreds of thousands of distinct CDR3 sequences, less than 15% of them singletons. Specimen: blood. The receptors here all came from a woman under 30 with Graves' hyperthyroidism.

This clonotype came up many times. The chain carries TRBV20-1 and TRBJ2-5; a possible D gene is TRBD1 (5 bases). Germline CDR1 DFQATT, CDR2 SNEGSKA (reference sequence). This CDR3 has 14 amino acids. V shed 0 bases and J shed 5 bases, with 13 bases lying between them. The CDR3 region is CSARDLRGPETQYF. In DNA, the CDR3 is TGCAGTGCTAGAGATCTTAGGGGCCCGGAGACCCAGTACTTC.

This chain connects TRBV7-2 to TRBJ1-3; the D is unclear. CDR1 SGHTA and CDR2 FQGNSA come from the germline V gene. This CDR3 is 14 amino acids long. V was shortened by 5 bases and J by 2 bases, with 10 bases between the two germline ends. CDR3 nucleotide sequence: TGTGCCAGCAGCATATGGGCCGCTGGAAACACCATATATTTT. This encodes CASSIWAAGNTIYF.

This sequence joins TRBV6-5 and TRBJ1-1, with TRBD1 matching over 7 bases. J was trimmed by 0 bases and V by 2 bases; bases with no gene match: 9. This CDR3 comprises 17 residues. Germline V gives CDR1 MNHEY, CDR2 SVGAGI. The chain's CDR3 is CASSYPNRGVMNTEAFF. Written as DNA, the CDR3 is TGTGCCAGCAGTTACCCCAACAGGGGCGTCATGAACACTGAAGCTTTCTTT.

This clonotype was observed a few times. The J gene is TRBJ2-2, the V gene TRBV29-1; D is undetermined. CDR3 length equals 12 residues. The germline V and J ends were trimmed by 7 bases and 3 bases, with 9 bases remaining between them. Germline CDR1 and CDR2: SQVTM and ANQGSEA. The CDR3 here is CSAETDTGELFF. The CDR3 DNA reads TGCAGCGCCGAAACAGACACCGGGGAGCTGTTTTTT.

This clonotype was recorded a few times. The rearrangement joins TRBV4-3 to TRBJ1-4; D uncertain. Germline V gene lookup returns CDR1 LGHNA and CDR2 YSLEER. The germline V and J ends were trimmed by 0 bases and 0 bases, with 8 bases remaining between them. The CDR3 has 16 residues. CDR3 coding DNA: TGCGCCAGCAGCCAAGATCTGGGTGCAACTAATGAAAAACTGTTTTTT. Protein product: CASSQDLGATNEKLFF.

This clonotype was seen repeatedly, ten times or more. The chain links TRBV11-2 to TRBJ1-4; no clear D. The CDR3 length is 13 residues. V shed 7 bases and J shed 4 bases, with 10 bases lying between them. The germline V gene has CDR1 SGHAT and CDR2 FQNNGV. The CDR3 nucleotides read TGTGCCAGCACTAACGAGGGTAATGAAAAACTGTTTTTT. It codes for CASTNEGNEKLFF. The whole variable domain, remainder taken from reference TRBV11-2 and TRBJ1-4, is EAGVAQSPRYKIIEKRQSVAFWCNPISGHATLYWYQQILGQGPKLLIQFQNNGVVDDSQLPKDRFSAERLKGVDSTLKIQPAKLEDSAVYLCASTNEGNEKLFFGSGTQLSVL.

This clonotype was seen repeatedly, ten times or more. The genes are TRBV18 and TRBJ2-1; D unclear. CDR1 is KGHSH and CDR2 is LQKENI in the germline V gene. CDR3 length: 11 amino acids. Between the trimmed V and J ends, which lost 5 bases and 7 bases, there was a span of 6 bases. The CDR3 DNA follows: TGTGCCAGCTCAATCGCGAATGAGCAGTTCTTC. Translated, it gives CASSIANEQFF.

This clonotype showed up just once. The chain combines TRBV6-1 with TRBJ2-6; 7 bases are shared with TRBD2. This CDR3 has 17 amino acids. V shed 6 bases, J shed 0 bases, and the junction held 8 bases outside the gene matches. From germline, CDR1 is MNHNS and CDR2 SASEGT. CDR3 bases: TGTGCCAGCAGCCTAAGCGGGGTTAGCTCTGGGGCCAACGTCCTGACTTTC. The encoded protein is CASSLSGVSSGANVLTF.

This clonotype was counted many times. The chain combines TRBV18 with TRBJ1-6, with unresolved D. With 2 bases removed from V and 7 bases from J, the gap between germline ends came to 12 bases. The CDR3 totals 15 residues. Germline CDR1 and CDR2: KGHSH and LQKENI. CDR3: CASSPLEQTNSPLHF. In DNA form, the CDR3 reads TGTGCCAGCTCACCATTGGAGCAAACGAATTCACCCCTCCACTTT.

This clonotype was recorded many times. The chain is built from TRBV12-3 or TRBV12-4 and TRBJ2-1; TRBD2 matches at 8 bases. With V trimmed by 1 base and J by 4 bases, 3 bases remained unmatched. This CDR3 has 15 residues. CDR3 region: CASSLVLAEYNEQFF. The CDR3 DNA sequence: TGTGCCAGCAGTTTAGTACTAGCGGAGTACAATGAGCAGTTCTTC.

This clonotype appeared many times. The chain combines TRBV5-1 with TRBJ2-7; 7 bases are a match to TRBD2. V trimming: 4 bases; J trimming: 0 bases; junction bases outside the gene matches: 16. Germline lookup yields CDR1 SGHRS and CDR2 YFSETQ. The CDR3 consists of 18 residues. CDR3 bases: TGCGCCAGCAGCGACCCTCTAGCGGACACCCCGTACTCCTACGAGCAGTACTTC. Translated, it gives CASSDPLADTPYSYEQYF.

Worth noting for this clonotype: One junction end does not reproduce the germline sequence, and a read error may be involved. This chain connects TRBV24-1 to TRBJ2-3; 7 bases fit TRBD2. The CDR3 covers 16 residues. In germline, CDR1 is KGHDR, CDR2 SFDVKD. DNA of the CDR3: TGTGCCACCGGTGATTTTGGCGGGAGTAGGACAGATACGCAGTATTTT. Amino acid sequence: CATGDFGGSRTDTQYF.

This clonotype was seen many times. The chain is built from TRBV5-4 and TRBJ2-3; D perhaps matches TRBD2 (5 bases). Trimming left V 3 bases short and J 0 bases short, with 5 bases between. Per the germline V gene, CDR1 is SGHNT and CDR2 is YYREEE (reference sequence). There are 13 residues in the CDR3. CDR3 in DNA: TGTGCCAGCAGCTGGACTAGCACAGATACGCAGTATTTT. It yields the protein CASSWTSTDTQYF.

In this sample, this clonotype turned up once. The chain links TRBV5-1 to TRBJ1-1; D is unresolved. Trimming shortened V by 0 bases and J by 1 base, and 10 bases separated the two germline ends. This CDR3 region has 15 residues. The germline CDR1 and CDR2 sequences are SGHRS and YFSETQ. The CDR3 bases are TGCGCCAGCAGCTTGGGTCGGGAGCCGAACACTGAAGCTTTCTTT. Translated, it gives CASSLGREPNTEAFF.

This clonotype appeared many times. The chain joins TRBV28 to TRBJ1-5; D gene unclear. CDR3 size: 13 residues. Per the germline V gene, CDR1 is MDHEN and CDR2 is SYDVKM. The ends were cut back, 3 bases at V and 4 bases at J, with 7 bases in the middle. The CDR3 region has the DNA TGTGCCAGCAGTTTTGGAGAAAATCAGCCCCAGCATTTT. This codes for CASSFGENQPQHF.

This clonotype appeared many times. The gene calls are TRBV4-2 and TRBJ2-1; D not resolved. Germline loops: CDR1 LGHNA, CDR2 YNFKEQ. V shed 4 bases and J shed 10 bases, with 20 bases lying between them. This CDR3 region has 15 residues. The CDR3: CASSPGWTEGSEQFF. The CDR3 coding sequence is TGTGCCAGCAGCCCGGGTTGGACGGAAGGTTCGGAGCAGTTCTTC.

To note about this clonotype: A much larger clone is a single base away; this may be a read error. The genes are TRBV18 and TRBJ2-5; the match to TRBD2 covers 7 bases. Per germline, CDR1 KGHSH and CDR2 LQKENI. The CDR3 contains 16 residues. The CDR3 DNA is TGTGCCAGCTCATCCACCCCCCGGGGGGAACAAGAGACCCGGTACTTC. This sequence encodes CASSSTPRGEQETRYF.

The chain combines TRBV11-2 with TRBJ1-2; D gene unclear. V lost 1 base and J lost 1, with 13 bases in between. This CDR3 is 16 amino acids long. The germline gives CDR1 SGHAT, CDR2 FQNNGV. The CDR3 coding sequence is TGTGCCAGCAGCTTAGTGGACGGTCAGAGTAACTATGGCTACACCTTC. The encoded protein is CASSLVDGQSNYGYTF.

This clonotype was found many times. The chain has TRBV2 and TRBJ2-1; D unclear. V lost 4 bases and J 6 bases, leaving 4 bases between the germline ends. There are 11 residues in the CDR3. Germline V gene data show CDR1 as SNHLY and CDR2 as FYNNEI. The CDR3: CASSVSNEQFF. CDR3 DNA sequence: TGTGCCAGCAGTGTTTCCAATGAGCAGTTCTTC.

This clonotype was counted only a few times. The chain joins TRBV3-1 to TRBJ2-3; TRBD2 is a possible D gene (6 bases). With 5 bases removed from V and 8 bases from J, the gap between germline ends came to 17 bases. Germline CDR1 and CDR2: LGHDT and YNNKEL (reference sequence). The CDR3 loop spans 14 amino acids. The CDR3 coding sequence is TGTGCCAGCAGCTATCGACTAGTTCAAGGTACGCAGTATTTT. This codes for CASSYRLVQGTQYF.

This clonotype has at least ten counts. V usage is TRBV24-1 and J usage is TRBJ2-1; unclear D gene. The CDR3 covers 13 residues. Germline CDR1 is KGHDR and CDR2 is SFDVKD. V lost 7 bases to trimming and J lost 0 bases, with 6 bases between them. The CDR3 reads CATRGSSYNEQFF. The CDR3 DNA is TGTGCCACCAGAGGGTCCTCCTACAATGAGCAGTTCTTC.

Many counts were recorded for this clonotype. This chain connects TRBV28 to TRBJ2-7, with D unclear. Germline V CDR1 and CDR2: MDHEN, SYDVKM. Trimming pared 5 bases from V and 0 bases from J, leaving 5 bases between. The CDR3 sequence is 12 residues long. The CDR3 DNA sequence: TGTGCCAGCAGTCAACTCTCCTACGAGCAGTACTTC. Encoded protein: CASSQLSYEQYF.

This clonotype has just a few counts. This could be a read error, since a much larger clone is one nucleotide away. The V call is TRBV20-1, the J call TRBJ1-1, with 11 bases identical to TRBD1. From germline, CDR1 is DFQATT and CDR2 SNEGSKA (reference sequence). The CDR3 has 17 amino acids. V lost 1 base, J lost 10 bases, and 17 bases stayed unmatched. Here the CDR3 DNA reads TGCAGTGCTAGAGGTGGGACAGGGGGTATCGTGAGCAGGGGAGCTTTCTTT. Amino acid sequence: CSARGGTGGIVSRGAFF.

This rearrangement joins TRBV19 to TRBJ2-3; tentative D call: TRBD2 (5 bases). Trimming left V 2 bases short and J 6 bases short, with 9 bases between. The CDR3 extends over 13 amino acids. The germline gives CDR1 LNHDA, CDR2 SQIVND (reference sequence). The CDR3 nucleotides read TGTGCCAGTAGTATAATCAGAGGGGATACGCAGTATTTT. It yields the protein CASSIIRGDTQYF.

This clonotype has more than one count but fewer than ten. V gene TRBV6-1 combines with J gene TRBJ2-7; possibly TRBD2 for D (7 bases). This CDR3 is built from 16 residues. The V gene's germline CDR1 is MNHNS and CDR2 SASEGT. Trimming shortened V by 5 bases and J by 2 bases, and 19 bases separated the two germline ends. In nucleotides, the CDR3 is TGTGCCAGCAGTCGGGGGGCTTTGGTAGGGGCCTACGAGCAGTACTTC. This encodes CASSRGALVGAYEQYF.